Below are 32 T cell receptor beta chains sequenced from a single sample in a study of cytomegalovirus exposure and HLA in healthy donors. The method was immunoSEQ multiplex PCR; TCRdb's version includes in-frame clones alone and lacks a portion of them. The sample carries roughly 100,000 clones, 88% recorded once. Sequencing input: PBMCs. The origin of the receptors is a woman aged 18-29 years in good health and CMV-seropositive.

The chain combines TRBV11-2 with TRBJ2-7; TRBD1 might be the D (6 bases). V shed 5 bases and J shed 2 bases, with 13 bases lying between them. Germline V gene data show CDR1 as SGHAT and CDR2 as FQNNGV. This CDR3 comprises 14 residues. The CDR3: CASSPLGGPYEQYF. DNA of the CDR3: TGTGCCAGCAGCCCACTAGGGGGTCCCTACGAGCAGTACTTC.

The chain employs TRBV9 and TRBJ2-1; 12 bases match TRBD2. Germline loops: CDR1 SGDLS, CDR2 YYNGEE. V dropped 7 bases and J dropped 6; count of bases not matched to a gene: 5. This CDR3 is built from 14 residues. The CDR3 loop reads CASSSGGAGNEQFF. CDR3 sequence (DNA): TGTGCCAGCTCTAGCGGGGGGGCGGGCAATGAGCAGTTCTTC.

Here the CDR3 DNA reads TGTGCCAGCAGTTATGGAGGGAGGACTGAAGCTTTCTTT. It specifies CASSYGGRTEAFF. The rearrangement joins TRBV6-5 to TRBJ1-1; no reliable D call. This CDR3 is built from 13 residues. The V end lost 3 bases, the J end lost 5 bases, and 10 bases lay between the germline ends. The germline gives CDR1 MNHEY, CDR2 SVGAGI.

This chain joins TRBV28 and TRBJ1-1; D remains ambiguous. The CDR3 is 13 residues long. CDR1 is MDHEN, CDR2 SYDVKM, per germline. Deletions cut 6 bases from V and 2 bases from J, with 10 bases between. The CDR3, as DNA: TGTGCCAGCAGCGGGTCCCCAAACACTGAAGCTTTCTTT. It is translated as CASSGSPNTEAFF.

The chain has TRBV9 and TRBJ1-1; D unresolved. Trimming removed 0 bases at V and 1 base at J, with 7 bases between. Looked up from germline, CDR1 is SGDLS and CDR2 is YYNGEE. The CDR3 spans 14 residues. CDR3 residues: CASSVDRGNTEAFF. CDR3 coding DNA: TGTGCCAGCAGCGTAGATCGGGGGAACACTGAAGCTTTCTTT.

The V call is TRBV29-1, the J call TRBJ1-2; D might be TRBD1 (6 bases). V was trimmed by 4 bases and J by 2 bases, leaving 11 bases between them. There are 13 residues in the CDR3. Per germline, CDR1 SQVTM and CDR2 ANQGSEA. Written as DNA, the CDR3 is TGCAGCGTTGGCCAGGGGTTCAACTATGGCTACACCTTC. This sequence encodes CSVGQGFNYGYTF.

V and J are TRBV19 and TRBJ1-2; 8 bases are a match to TRBD1. J gave up 4 bases and V 1 base, and 11 bases lay outside the gene matches. Germline CDR1 is LNHDA and CDR2 is SQIVND (reference sequence). This CDR3 comprises 17 residues. The CDR3 nucleotides read TGTGCCAGTAGTATAGGCCCACTCTCGACAGGGGTCTATGGCTACACCTTC. This codes for CASSIGPLSTGVYGYTF.

The CDR3 is CATSLERGPTNIQYF. CDR3 bases: TGTGCCACCAGCCTTGAGCGGGGGCCGACAAACATTCAGTACTTC. This sequence joins TRBV15 and TRBJ2-4; 8 bases fit TRBD2. The length of the CDR3 is 15 residues. V lost 5 bases, J lost 6 bases, and 9 bases stayed unmatched. Per the germline V gene, CDR1 is LNHNV and CDR2 is YYDKDF (reference sequence).

The chain joins TRBV6-6 to TRBJ1-5; a possible D gene is TRBD1 (5 bases). In germline, CDR1 is MNHNY, CDR2 SVGAGI (reference sequence). The CDR3 consists of 13 residues. V gave up 11 bases and J gave up 1 base, with 12 bases separating them. DNA of the CDR3: TGTGCCGCCCAGGGAACGAGCAATCAGCCCCAGCATTTT. It codes for CAAQGTSNQPQHF.

This rearrangement joins TRBV28 to TRBJ1-5, with D unclear. Germline V gene lookup returns CDR1 MDHEN and CDR2 SYDVKM. The CDR3 spans 12 residues. Trimming shortened V by 3 bases and J by 11 bases, and 11 bases separated the two germline ends. Written as DNA, the CDR3 is TGTGCCAGCAGTTTGCAGATCGAGGCCCAGCATTTT. This gives the protein CASSLQIEAQHF.

The chain employs TRBV7-8 and TRBJ1-2; 7 nucleotides agree with TRBD1. Germline CDR1 reads SGHVS; CDR2 reads FQNEAQ. Unmatched junction bases numbered 4, after V lost 5 bases and J lost 4 bases. The CDR3 is made up of 13 amino acids. For the CDR3, the DNA is TGTGCCAGCAGCCCGGGGACAGCCTATGGCTACACCTTC. This sequence encodes CASSPGTAYGYTF.

The chain recombines TRBV28 with TRBJ2-5; tentatively, D is TRBD1 (7 bases). There are 15 residues in the CDR3. Germline loops: CDR1 MDHEN, CDR2 SYDVKM. Trimming removed 5 bases from V and 5 bases from J, with 18 bases in between. The CDR3 is CASSKIGGGGETQYF. The DNA for the CDR3 is TGTGCCAGCAGTAAAATTGGAGGGGGCGGGGAGACCCAGTACTTC.

The chain carries TRBV5-1 and TRBJ2-2; D possibly corresponds to TRBD1 (6 bases). Germline CDR1 is SGHRS and CDR2 is YFSETQ. The length of the CDR3 is 13 residues. V lost 6 bases to trimming and J lost 6 bases, with 12 bases between them. The CDR3 loop reads CASTVGAAGELFF. As DNA, the CDR3 is TGCGCCAGCACTGTGGGGGCCGCCGGGGAGCTGTTTTTT.

The table lists this clone with many counts. The chain is built from TRBV27 and TRBJ2-2; TRBD2 agrees at 10 bases. Germline V gives CDR1 MNHEY, CDR2 SMNVEV (reference sequence). V lost 4 bases to trimming and J lost 5 bases; unmatched junction nucleotides: 7. This CDR3 is built from 16 residues. The CDR3 coding sequence is TGTGCCAGCAGTTCCCAGGGACTAGCGTTAACCGGGGAGCTGTTTTTT. Its translation: CASSSQGLALTGELFF.

The DNA for the CDR3 is TGCGCCAGCAGCCAAGCGATGGCAGGGGCCCTCGGGCAGTACGTC. The encoded protein is CASSQAMAGALGQYV. The chain employs TRBV4-3 and TRBJ2-7; possible D gene TRBD1, 6 bases. V shed 1 base and J shed 9 bases, with 19 bases lying between them. The CDR3 totals 15 residues. Germline values: CDR1 LGHNA, CDR2 YSLEER.

The gene calls are TRBV6-1 and TRBJ1-1, with 7 bases lining up with TRBD1. From germline, CDR1 is MNHNS and CDR2 SASEGT. CDR3 size: 14 residues. V lost 3 bases to trimming and J lost 3 bases; unmatched junction nucleotides: 4. In DNA form, the CDR3 reads TGTGCCAGCAGTGATGGGACAGCAGACACTGAAGCTTTCTTT. Translating gives CASSDGTADTEAFF.

The J gene is TRBJ2-7, the V gene TRBV28; D may be TRBD2 (5 bases). Germline lookup yields CDR1 MDHEN and CDR2 SYDVKM. Trimming removed 1 base at V and 6 bases at J, with 13 bases between. This CDR3 is built from 14 residues. The CDR3 loop reads CASSLYGRTPEQYF. In DNA form, the CDR3 reads TGTGCCAGCAGTTTATACGGGCGGACTCCCGAGCAGTACTTC.

This chain links TRBV18 with TRBJ2-1, with a tentative D call TRBD1 (5 bases). Trimming removed 1 base from V and 4 bases from J, with 5 bases in between. From germline, CDR1 is KGHSH and CDR2 LQKENI. The CDR3 is 13 amino acids. CDR3 in DNA: TGTGCCAGCTCACCACAGGGGTACAATGAGCAGTTCTTC. Protein sequence: CASSPQGYNEQFF.

This clone was observed once. This sequence joins TRBV11-2 and TRBJ2-3, with 14 bases matching TRBD2. Germline values: CDR1 SGHAT, CDR2 FQNNGV. V shed 4 bases and J 2 bases; nucleotides not matched to a gene: 8. The CDR3 totals 18 residues. The CDR3 loop is CASSSMRTSGGITDTQYF. CDR3 DNA: TGTGCCAGCAGCTCAATGAGGACTAGCGGGGGGATCACAGATACGCAGTATTTT.

The chain uses TRBV7-9 and TRBJ1-2; 10 nucleotides line up with TRBD1. The CDR3 runs 14 residues. The junction had 5 bases not matched to a gene; V was cut back by 7 bases and J by 3 bases. The germline CDR1 and CDR2 sequences are SEHNR and FQNEAQ (reference sequence). CDR3 protein: CASKGTGDYYGYTF. CDR3 bases: TGTGCCAGCAAAGGGACAGGGGATTACTATGGCTACACCTTC. Supplemented by reference TRBV7-9 and TRBJ1-2, the full variable domain reads DTGVSQNPRHKITKRGQNVTFRCDPISEHNRLYWYRQTLGQGPEFLTYFQNEAQLEKSRLLSDRFSAERPKGSFSTLEIQRTEQGDSAMYLCASKGTGDYYGYTFGSGTRLTVV.

This chain joins TRBV7-9 and TRBJ2-2, with a tentative D call TRBD2 (6 bases). The ends were cut back, 2 bases at V and 8 bases at J, with 18 bases in the middle. The CDR3 is 16 residues long. CDR1 SEHNR and CDR2 FQNEAQ come from the germline V gene (reference sequence). This CDR3 reads CASSLWGESRTGELFF. The CDR3 DNA is TGTGCCAGCAGCTTATGGGGGGAATCTCGTACGGGGGAGCTGTTTTTT.

The J gene is TRBJ1-6, the V gene TRBV5-6; D is perhaps TRBD1 (5 bases). The CDR3 extends over 14 amino acids. The germline V and J ends were trimmed by 5 bases and 7 bases, with 13 bases remaining between them. Germline V CDR1 and CDR2: SGHDT, YYEEEE. The CDR3 DNA is TGTGCCAGCAGGACGGGACTTAAGAATTCACCCCTCCACTTT. Its protein product is CASRTGLKNSPLHF. Using reference TRBV5-6 and TRBJ1-6 for the parts outside the CDR3, the full variable domain is DAGVTQSPTHLIKTRGQQVTLRCSPKSGHDTVSWYQQALGQGPQFIFQYYEEEERQRGNFPDRFSGHQFPNYSSELNVNALLLGDSALYLCASRTGLKNSPLHFGNGTRLTVT.

This chain connects TRBV5-4 to TRBJ1-1, with 8 positions matching TRBD1. After removal of 3 bases from V and 1 base from J, the junction contained 5 bases not matched to a gene. This CDR3 region has 15 residues. From germline, CDR1 is SGHNT and CDR2 YYREEE (reference sequence). CDR3 residues: CASSSQDRGNTEAFF. The CDR3, as DNA: TGTGCCAGCAGCTCCCAAGACAGGGGGAACACTGAAGCTTTCTTT.

This sequence joins TRBV12-5 and TRBJ2-1, with D possibly being TRBD1 (6 bases). This CDR3 has 15 residues. The germline gives CDR1 LGHNT, CDR2 FRNRAP. V lost 1 base, J lost 7 bases, and 14 bases lay in between. The CDR3 is CASGLAGPRGNEQFF. As DNA, the CDR3 is TGTGCTAGTGGTTTGGCCGGTCCAAGGGGGAATGAGCAGTTCTTC.

The chain employs TRBV6-1 and TRBJ1-3; D perhaps matches TRBD1 (6 bases). Germline V CDR1 and CDR2: MNHNS, SASEGT. V lost 3 bases and J 4 bases, leaving 13 bases between the germline ends. This CDR3 region has 15 residues. The CDR3 loop reads CASSEQGRTGNTIYF. CDR3 DNA sequence: TGTGCCAGCAGTGAGCAGGGGAGAACAGGAAACACCATATATTTT.

The chain carries TRBV2 and TRBJ2-5, with TRBD2 matching 8 bases. Trimming at V came to 6 bases and at J to 2 bases, leaving 8 bases not matched to a gene. The V gene's germline CDR1 is SNHLY and CDR2 FYNNEI. The CDR3 is made up of 15 amino acids. CDR3 loop: CASRGLAGYQETQYF. The CDR3 DNA follows: TGTGCCAGCAGGGGATTAGCGGGATATCAAGAGACCCAGTACTTC.

The chain combines TRBV7-6 with TRBJ1-5, with TRBD1 matching 12 bases. The V gene's germline CDR1 is SGHVS and CDR2 FNYEAQ. This CDR3 comprises 15 residues. J was trimmed by 7 bases and V by 5 bases; bases with no gene match: 6. The CDR3 spells CASSPGQGARQPQHF. Written as DNA, the CDR3 is TGTGCCAGCAGCCCGGGACAGGGGGCGAGGCAGCCCCAGCATTTT.

This rearrangement joins TRBV10-3 to TRBJ1-4, with D possibly matching TRBD1 (5 bases). Germline V gene sequence: CDR1 ENHRY, CDR2 SYGVKD. The V end was cut by 10 bases, the J end by 0 bases, with 21 bases between. The CDR3 is 17 residues long. The CDR3 bases are TGTGCCACCGGTGGGGGGACGACGTCGGCAACTAATGAAAAACTGTTTTTT. It specifies CATGGGTTSATNEKLFF.

This chain's CDR3 is CASSSGSGANVLTF. In DNA form, the CDR3 reads TGCGCCAGCAGTTCAGGGTCTGGGGCCAACGTCCTGACTTTC. The chain links TRBV10-1 to TRBJ2-6; TRBD1 is a possible D gene (5 bases). The germline gives CDR1 WNHNN, CDR2 SYGVQD (reference sequence). The CDR3 sequence is 14 residues long. The V end lost 5 bases, the J end lost 1 base, and 6 bases lay between the germline ends.

The chain combines TRBV6-5 with TRBJ2-7; 10 nucleotides align to TRBD1. With V trimmed by 4 bases and J by 3 bases, 3 bases remained unmatched. The CDR3 has 14 amino acids. CDR1 is MNHEY and CDR2 is SVGAGI in the germline V gene. The CDR3 loop is CASSLGDRGYEQYF. The CDR3 DNA sequence: TGTGCCAGCAGTTTGGGGGACAGGGGCTACGAGCAGTACTTC.

The chain joins TRBV15 to TRBJ2-5; 8 bases line up with TRBD1. CDR1 is LNHNV and CDR2 is YYDKDF in the germline V gene (reference sequence). Trimming cost V 0 bases and J 5 bases; bases outside gene matches: 5. The CDR3 covers 15 residues. The CDR3 protein is CATSRDAGGAETQYF. In nucleotides, the CDR3 is TGTGCCACCAGCAGAGATGCAGGGGGCGCGGAGACCCAGTACTTC.

This clone came up a few times. The rearrangement uses TRBV6-1 and TRBJ1-2; TRBD1 aligns across 7 bases. This CDR3 is built from 15 residues. CDR1 is MNHNS, CDR2 SASEGT, per germline. J was trimmed by 6 bases and V by 11 bases; bases with no gene match: 18. The CDR3 DNA reads TGTGCCCTTACTCCAACCATCGGGACAGCAGATGGCTACACCTTC. As protein: CALTPTIGTADGYTF.